A single sample is the source of the 5 T cell receptor beta chains below, sequenced in a study of cytomegalovirus exposure and HLA in healthy donors. 60 Vbeta and 13 Jbeta primers were used in PCR. Method: immunoSEQ multiplex PCR; TCRdb's copy keeps in-frame clones and lacks some. The sample has almost 200,000 clones; 79% are singletons. The material sequenced was PBMCs. These receptors were collected from a male donor in good health and CMV-seropositive.

V gene TRBV7-9 combines with J gene TRBJ2-7, with a possible D match to TRBD2 (6 bases). The ends were cut back, 3 bases at V and 4 bases at J, with 10 bases in the middle. Germline V lookup: CDR1 SEHNR, CDR2 FQNEAQ (reference sequence). The CDR3 is 13 amino acids. CDR3 in DNA: TGTGCCAGCAGCTTGGTTGGGGGGTACGAGCAGTACTTC. Protein product: CASSLVGGYEQYF.

Concerning this clone itself: Other DNA variants within this sample encode the same CDR3. The V and J genes are TRBV9 and TRBJ2-7; TRBD1 matches 11 bases. CDR1 and CDR2 from the germline V gene are SGDLS and YYNGEE. Losses at the gene ends were 2 bases for V and 1 base for J; bases not matched to a gene: 2. The length of the CDR3 is 15 residues. The CDR3 loop is CASSVGTGGSYEQYF. CDR3 nucleotides: TGTGCCAGCAGCGTCGGGACAGGGGGGTCCTACGAGCAGTACTTC.

Notes on this clone: Sequence at one end of the junction differs from germline and may be a read error. The rearrangement links TRBV4-3 to TRBJ1-6; 9 positions match TRBD1. The CDR3 consists of 14 residues. Germline V gene data show CDR1 as LGHNA and CDR2 as YSLEER. In nucleotides, the CDR3 is TGCGCCAGCAGCCAGGCCCATGGGACAGGGAGTTGGCGCTTT. Protein sequence: CASSQAHGTGSWRF.

V gene TRBV4-2 combines with J gene TRBJ2-5, with TRBD2 matching 9 bases. This CDR3 is 14 amino acids long. With V trimmed by 3 bases and J by 5 bases, 4 bases remained unmatched. Germline V gives CDR1 LGHNA, CDR2 YNFKEQ. The CDR3 protein is CASSQRGGEETQYF. The DNA for the CDR3 is TGTGCCAGCAGCCAGCGGGGGGGGGAGGAGACCCAGTACTTC.

In this sample, this clone turned up once. The chain joins TRBV5-5 to TRBJ1-5; D not certain. This CDR3 spans 15 amino acids. Trimming left V 4 bases short and J 0 bases short, with 11 bases between. Germline V gene lookup returns CDR1 SGHKS and CDR2 YYEKEE (reference sequence). The CDR3 coding sequence is TGTGCCAGCAGCACTGGGAGTTATAGCAATCAGCCCCAGCATTTT. Translating gives CASSTGSYSNQPQHF.